These T cell receptor beta chains were read from a single sample in a study of cytomegalovirus exposure and HLA in healthy donors. Assay: immunoSEQ multiplex PCR; the TCRdb copy retains only in-frame clones and omits some. The sample gives about 180,000 clones, around 80% of which show up once; 3% to 4.5% is in the top ten. Sequenced material: PBMCs. These receptors were taken from a woman in her sixties in good health and CMV-seropositive. Each CDR3 is given with its conserved first and last residue. A D gene is named only where the DNA matches it firmly. For some rows the clone size is stated as once, few or many, or as a class when expanded; others skip it.

.	TRBV5-1	.	TRBJ2-7	TGCGCCAGCAGCCAGGGGTACGAGCAGTACTTC	CASSQGYEQYF
few	TRBV28	.	TRBJ2-7	TGTGCCAGCAGGAACGCGGGCCCCTGGGTGAGCGAGCAGTACTTC	CASRNAGPWVSEQYF
once	TRBV9	.	TRBJ2-4	TGTGCCAGCAGCTCCGGGGGTGATTCGGGTTACGTGGCCAAAAACATTCAGTACTTC	CASSSGGDSGYVAKNIQYF
few	TRBV28	.	TRBJ1-2	TGTGCCAGCAGTCCCCCCGGGAGTAATGGCTACACCTTC	CASSPPGSNGYTF
.	TRBV5-6	.	TRBJ2-3	TGTGCCAGCAGCTTGTTAGGAACGGGGGTGAGAGCGGAGGATACGCAGTATTTT	CASSLLGTGVRAEDTQYF
.	TRBV7-9	TRBD1	TRBJ2-4	TGTGCCAGCAGCCCAGCCAGGGGGCAAGGCCGGAACAGTCAGTACTTC	CASSPARGQGRNSQYF
once	TRBV11-2	.	TRBJ2-6	TGTGCCAGCAGCTTATGGCGGGGGCCCAGCTCTGGGGCCAACGGCCTGACTTTC	CASSLWRGPSSGANGLTF
.	TRBV11-1	.	TRBJ1-3	TGTGCCAGCAGCAGCTTCGCGGGTCAGTTAAACACCATATATTTT	CASSSFAGQLNTIYF
once	TRBV7-2	.	TRBJ2-5	TGTGCCAGCAGCCCTTCCCTCGCGGCGGAAGAGACCCAGTACTTC	CASSPSLAAEETQYF
.	TRBV7-9	TRBD2	TRBJ2-1	TGTGCCAGCAGCTCTAGCGGGGCATGGGGCAATGAGCAGTTCTTC	CASSSSGAWGNEQFF
few	TRBV5-1	TRBD1	TRBJ1-4	TGCGCCAGCAGCTCCGGGACAGGGGGAGGAAAACTGTTTTTT	CASSSGTGGGKLFF
.	TRBV5-4	.	TRBJ2-4	TGTGCCAGCAGCCACCGGGACGTTACTAGCTCGGCCAAAAACAGTCAGTACTTC	CASSHRDVTSSAKNSQYF
.	TRBV28	TRBD2	TRBJ2-1	TGTGCCAGCACATTGGGGGGGGCGGGAGGGTGGAATGAGCAGTTCTTC	CASTLGGAGGWNEQFF
.	TRBV5-4	.	TRBJ1-2	TGTGCCAGCAGCCCGACCCCGGGAACAGTGGGTGGCTACACCTTC	CASSPTPGTVGGYTF
few	TRBV7-2	.	TRBJ2-1	TGTGCCAGCAGCCAGGGTTGGTACAATGAGCAGTTCTTC	CASSQGWYNEQFF
.	TRBV6-6	TRBD2	TRBJ2-5	TGTGCCAGCAGTTCTAGCGGGGGCCCTCGGAAGACCCAGTACTTC	CASSSSGGPRKTQYF
few	TRBV7-9	.	TRBJ2-1	TGTGCCAGCAGCTCGTTGACTCCTTCCTACAATGAGCAGTTCTTC	CASSSLTPSYNEQFF
.	TRBV7-6	.	TRBJ1-1	TGTGCCAGCAGCTTCCCAGGCAGCTTGAACACTGAAGCTTTCTTT	CASSFPGSLNTEAFF
many	TRBV29-1	TRBD1	TRBJ1-1	TGCAGCGTTAGGGACAGGGGAGGCACTGAAGCTTTCTTT	CSVRDRGGTEAFF
.	TRBV11-2	TRBD1	TRBJ1-2	TGTGCCAGCAGCTTAGGGACAGGCTCTGGCTACACCTTC	CASSLGTGSGYTF
.	TRBV6-4	TRBD2	TRBJ2-3	TGTGCCAGCAGTGACTCGGGGACTAGCGGCACAGATACGCAGTATTTT	CASSDSGTSGTDTQYF
.	TRBV28	.	TRBJ2-3	TGTGCCAGCAGGCGCGCCGACACAGATACGCAGTATTTT	CASRRADTDTQYF
.	TRBV19	.	TRBJ1-5	TGTGCCAGTAGTGGGTGGGAGGGTCAGCCCCAGCATTTT	CASSGWEGQPQHF
.	TRBV5-1	TRBD2	TRBJ2-3	TGCGCCAGCAACCCCAGCGGGGGCCACACAGATACGCAGTATTTT	CASNPSGGHTDTQYF
.	TRBV7-2	.	TRBJ2-1	TGTGCCAGCCTTCAGCGGAGCTCCTACAATGAGCAGTTCTTC	CASLQRSSYNEQFF
.	TRBV4-3	.	TRBJ2-5	TGCGCCAGCAGCCAAGCCGTACAACAAGAGACCCAGTACTTC	CASSQAVQQETQYF
few	TRBV29-1	TRBD1	TRBJ1-1	TGCAGCGCGGCCGGACAGGCAGGGGGTATCGGCACTGAAGCTTTCTTT	CSAAGQAGGIGTEAFF